This T cell receptor (beta chain) was observed in a study of T cell responses to AZD1222 COVID-19 vaccine. The method was immunoSEQ multiplex PCR; TCRdb's version includes in-frame clones alone and lacks a portion of them. Of 100,000 or so clones in the sample, 80% to 95% were seen once. CDR1 and CDR2 from the germline V gene are LGHNA and YNFKEQ. The CDR3 consists of 17 residues. Trimming took 2 bases from V and 6 from J, leaving 21 bases between them. Sequencing was performed on peripheral blood, taken 28 days after the second AZD1222 dose. This sequence was found in an adult who received the AZD1222 COVID-19 vaccine. The chain combines TRBV4-2 with TRBJ2-3, with D perhaps TRBD1 or TRBD2 (7 bases each). CDR3 residues: CASSQLTTGRVVDTQYF. The DNA of the CDR3 is TGTGCCAGCAGCCAACTAACGACAGGGAGGGTGGTGGATACGCAGTATTTT.